A selection of T cell receptor beta chains follows, all from one sample in a study of beta chain features in type 1 diabetes. Assay used: immunoSEQ multiplex PCR; TCRdb lists only in-frame clones, some missing. The sample includes hundreds of thousands of clones, 11% to 15% of them seen just once. Sequencing was performed on naive CD4+ T cells from blood. The receptors here all came from a man aged 18 to 30 with type 1 diabetes. Each CDR3 is given with its conserved first and last residue. A D gene is named only where the DNA matches it firmly. Rows may omit the clone size; those that give it use once, few, many or a size class.

d_gene,abundance,j_gene,v_gene,CDR3aa,CDR3nt
TRBD1,few,TRBJ1-2,TRBV29-1,CSAGQATNYGYTF,TGCAGCGCAGGACAGGCAACTAACTATGGCTACACCTTC
NA,NA,TRBJ2-7,TRBV5-4,CASSLRALGREYF,TGTGCCAGCAGCTTGAGGGCCTTGGGTCGGGAGTACTTC
NA,NA,TRBJ1-2,TRBV30,CAWGGTYNYGYTF,TGTGCCTGGGGCGGGACGTATAACTATGGCTACACCTTC
TRBD1,few,TRBJ2-5,TRBV5-4,CASSLTGEETQYF,TGTGCCAGCAGCCTTACAGGGGAGGAGACCCAGTACTTC
NA,NA,TRBJ2-1,TRBV7-2,CASRILFGADEQFF,TGTGCCAGCAGGATCCTCTTTGGGGCGGACGAGCAGTTCTTC
NA,few,TRBJ2-3,TRBV19,CASSIAGAEDTQYF,TGTGCCAGTAGTATAGCGGGAGCGGAAGATACGCAGTATTTT
NA,NA,TRBJ2-7,TRBV30,CAWSRSTGPHEQYF,TGTGCCTGGAGCCGCTCTACAGGGCCCCACGAGCAGTACTTC
TRBD1,NA,TRBJ2-3,TRBV30,CAWGQGADTQYF,TGTGCCTGGGGACAGGGTGCAGATACGCAGTATTTT
NA,few,TRBJ1-2,TRBV7-8,CASSPLLTPASGYGYTF,TGTGCCAGCAGCCCGCTCCTAACTCCCGCCAGTGGCTATGGCTACACCTTC
NA,NA,TRBJ2-5,TRBV6-6,CASSFDKETQYF,TGTGCCAGCAGTTTTGATAAAGAGACCCAGTACTTC
NA,few,TRBJ2-6,TRBV7-2,CANDYPGANVLTF,TGTGCCAACGACTACCCTGGGGCCAACGTCCTGACTTTC
NA,NA,TRBJ1-5,TRBV30,CAWQESNQPQHF,TGTGCCTGGCAGGAGAGCAATCAGCCCCAGCATTTT
NA,NA,TRBJ2-1,TRBV7-9,CASSFGNEQFF,TGTGCCAGCAGCTTTGGGAATGAGCAGTTCTTC
NA,NA,TRBJ2-1,TRBV4-1,CASSQPTSSYNEQFF,TGCGCCAGCAGCCAACCCACTAGCTCCTACAATGAGCAGTTCTTC
TRBD1,few,TRBJ2-1,TRBV5-1,CASSFLPTGQRYNEQFF,TGCGCCAGCAGCTTCTTACCCACGGGACAGCGATACAATGAGCAGTTCTTC
TRBD2,NA,TRBJ2-5,TRBV7-2,CASSLLAGGQETQYF,TGTGCCAGCAGCTTACTAGCGGGCGGTCAAGAGACCCAGTACTTC
TRBD1,NA,TRBJ1-1,TRBV29-1,CSVMRQGNTEAFF,TGCAGCGTTATGAGACAGGGGAACACTGAAGCTTTCTTT
NA,few,TRBJ1-2,TRBV30,CAWSTRGPVWYGYTF,TGTGCCTGGAGTACCCGGGGGCCGGTATGGTATGGCTACACCTTC
NA,few,TRBJ2-2,TRBV7-2,CASSSLSGGPTGELFF,TGTGCCAGCAGCTCACTGTCGGGGGGCCCCACCGGGGAGCTGTTTTTT
NA,few,TRBJ1-1,TRBV14,CASSQDFNEAFF,TGTGCCAGCAGCCAAGATTTCAATGAAGCTTTCTTT
NA,few,TRBJ1-6,TRBV2,CASSEDAAGRSPLHF,TGTGCCAGCAGTGAGGACGCTGCCGGGCGTTCACCCCTCCACTTT
NA,few,TRBJ2-1,TRBV18,CASSRTTSYNEQFF,TGTGCCAGCTCAAGGACTACCTCCTACAATGAGCAGTTCTTC
TRBD2,many,TRBJ2-3,TRBV14,CASSPGLAIDTQYF,TGTGCCAGCAGCCCCGGACTAGCGATCGATACGCAGTATTTT
NA,few,TRBJ2-3,TRBV7-2,CASSSRLGGAQYF,TGTGCCAGCAGCTCGAGACTCGGGGGTGCGCAGTATTTT
NA,few,TRBJ2-5,TRBV5-1,CASSFSSGQETQYF,TGCGCCAGCAGCTTCTCATCCGGTCAAGAGACCCAGTACTTC
NA,few,TRBJ2-1,TRBV2,CASSRQAKFF,TGTGCCAGCAGTAGACAGGCCAAGTTCTTC
TRBD2,once,TRBJ2-5,TRBV27,CASSPRLAGARETQYF,TGTGCCAGCAGTCCAAGACTAGCGGGTGCTCGAGAGACCCAGTACTTC
NA,few,TRBJ2-5,TRBV6-6,CASTGLRETQYF,TGTGCCAGCACGGGACTCAGAGAGACCCAGTACTTC
NA,NA,TRBJ1-6,TRBV4-3,CASSQDYKQGGSPLHF,TGCGCCAGCAGCCAAGATTACAAACAGGGTGGATCACCCCTCCACTTT
TRBD2,NA,TRBJ2-1,TRBV5-4,CASSLGLAGGPQFF,TGTGCCAGCAGTCTAGGACTAGCGGGAGGGCCACAGTTCTTC
NA,few,TRBJ1-1,TRBV19,CASTPGWNTEAFF,TGTGCCAGTACCCCAGGATGGAACACTGAAGCTTTCTTT
NA,few,TRBJ2-1,TRBV27,CASSPGGTITGGQFF,TGTGCCAGCAGTCCCGGAGGGACCATAACAGGTGGGCAGTTCTTC
NA,NA,TRBJ2-7,TRBV18,CASSHRYNEQYF,TGTGCCAGCTCCCACCGGTATAACGAGCAGTACTTC